These T cell receptor beta chains were read from a single sample in a study of cytomegalovirus exposure and HLA in healthy donors. TCRdb's copy holds only in-frame clones and misses some; the assay was immunoSEQ multiplex PCR. The table lists 140,000 or so clones, roughly nine tenths of them singletons. Material for sequencing was PBMCs. Source of these receptors: a man aged 18 to 30 in good health and CMV-seronegative. CDR3s include the opening cysteine and the closing phenylalanine or tryptophan. The order of the fields is J gene, V gene, clone size, D gene, CDR3 DNA, CDR3 protein. D genes are given only for firm matches. Clone size is given for some rows only: seen once, a few or many times, or a class if the clone is expanded.

j_call: TRBJ2-1; v_call: TRBV9; clone_size: NA; d_call: NA; cdr3_nt: TGTGCCAGCAGCCCCCGGGGGAGCCCCAGATCCTACAATGAGCAGTTCTTC; cdr3_aa: CASSPRGSPRSYNEQFF
j_call: TRBJ2-1; v_call: TRBV9; clone_size: NA; d_call: NA; cdr3_nt: TGTGCCAGCAGCGTAGGATCCCCCCTGGGGGGAGATGGGGAGCAGTTCTTC; cdr3_aa: CASSVGSPLGGDGEQFF
j_call: TRBJ1-2; v_call: TRBV13; clone_size: NA; d_call: TRBD1; cdr3_nt: TGTGCCAGCAGCCCAGGGGGCGCCCGGGAAGGCTACACCTTC; cdr3_aa: CASSPGGAREGYTF
j_call: TRBJ1-1; v_call: TRBV11-3; clone_size: once; d_call: NA; cdr3_nt: TGTGCCAGCAGCTTGGCTGTGAACACTGAAGCTTTCTTT; cdr3_aa: CASSLAVNTEAFF
j_call: TRBJ1-2; v_call: TRBV7-2; clone_size: NA; d_call: NA; cdr3_nt: TGTGCCAGCAGCTTAACCGGAGACCACTATGGCTACACCTTC; cdr3_aa: CASSLTGDHYGYTF
j_call: TRBJ2-5; v_call: TRBV30; clone_size: NA; d_call: NA; cdr3_nt: TGTGCCTGGACGCGGCAGGGAAAAGAGACCCAGTACTTC; cdr3_aa: CAWTRQGKETQYF
j_call: TRBJ2-7; v_call: TRBV5-5; clone_size: once; d_call: NA; cdr3_nt: TGTGCCAGCAGCAACACCTACGAGCAGTACTTC; cdr3_aa: CASSNTYEQYF
j_call: TRBJ1-4; v_call: TRBV6-1; clone_size: NA; d_call: NA; cdr3_nt: TGTGCCAGCAGTGAATCCACCTGGGCCAGCGAAAAACTGTTTTTT; cdr3_aa: CASSESTWASEKLFF
j_call: TRBJ2-7; v_call: TRBV9; clone_size: NA; d_call: NA; cdr3_nt: TGTGCCAGCAGCCCAGACCCCCTAGCGAGGGGCTACGAGCAGTACTTC; cdr3_aa: CASSPDPLARGYEQYF
j_call: TRBJ2-2; v_call: TRBV5-1; clone_size: NA; d_call: NA; cdr3_nt: TGCGCCAGCAGCTTAACTATCGGGGAGCTGTTTTTT; cdr3_aa: CASSLTIGELFF
j_call: TRBJ2-5; v_call: TRBV19; clone_size: NA; d_call: NA; cdr3_nt: TGTGCCAGTACCGACAGGCCCTCGGTTTCGACCCAGTACTTC; cdr3_aa: CASTDRPSVSTQYF
j_call: TRBJ1-5; v_call: TRBV10-3; clone_size: NA; d_call: NA; cdr3_nt: TGTGCCATCAGTGAGGGGCGTGACAATCAGCCCCAGCATTTT; cdr3_aa: CAISEGRDNQPQHF
j_call: TRBJ1-2; v_call: TRBV28; clone_size: NA; d_call: NA; cdr3_nt: TGTGCCAGCAGGCCTGGGGAGCCTACTCTTTTCTATGGCTACACCTTC; cdr3_aa: CASRPGEPTLFYGYTF
j_call: TRBJ2-5; v_call: TRBV13; clone_size: NA; d_call: TRBD1; cdr3_nt: TGTGCCAGCAGCTCGGACAGGGGGCGGGAGACCCAGTACTTC; cdr3_aa: CASSSDRGRETQYF
j_call: TRBJ1-2; v_call: TRBV15; clone_size: NA; d_call: NA; cdr3_nt: TGTGCCACCAGCAGAGACCCCGGGACAAGGCGAGCCCTTGGCTACACCTTC; cdr3_aa: CATSRDPGTRRALGYTF
j_call: TRBJ1-4; v_call: TRBV6-5; clone_size: NA; d_call: NA; cdr3_nt: TGTGCCAGCAGTATGACAGCTAATGAAAAACTGTTTTTT; cdr3_aa: CASSMTANEKLFF
j_call: TRBJ2-2; v_call: TRBV6-5; clone_size: NA; d_call: NA; cdr3_nt: TGTGCCAGCGAGGGCGGAGGGGCCACCGGGGAGCTGTTTTTT; cdr3_aa: CASEGGGATGELFF
j_call: TRBJ2-5; v_call: TRBV13; clone_size: NA; d_call: NA; cdr3_nt: TGTGCCAGCAGCTTATCCCCCCGTGGGCGGGATAGTGGAGAGACCCAGTACTTC; cdr3_aa: CASSLSPRGRDSGETQYF
j_call: TRBJ1-6; v_call: TRBV9; clone_size: NA; d_call: TRBD1; cdr3_nt: TGTGCCAGCAGCTCCGGACAGGAGAATTCACCCCTCCACTTT; cdr3_aa: CASSSGQENSPLHF
j_call: TRBJ2-3; v_call: TRBV5-1; clone_size: NA; d_call: TRBD1; cdr3_nt: TGCGCCAGCAGCTTGAGAGGGACAGGGCCAGATACGCAGTATTTT; cdr3_aa: CASSLRGTGPDTQYF
j_call: TRBJ1-3; v_call: TRBV10-3; clone_size: NA; d_call: NA; cdr3_nt: TGTGCCATCAGTGAGGAGGGTGGAACTCGGAACACCATATATTTT; cdr3_aa: CAISEEGGTRNTIYF
j_call: TRBJ2-7; v_call: TRBV5-1; clone_size: NA; d_call: NA; cdr3_nt: TGCGCCAGCAGCTTGTGGATCTCGGTCGGCAGACTCTTCGAGCAGTACTTC; cdr3_aa: CASSLWISVGRLFEQYF
j_call: TRBJ2-1; v_call: TRBV11-3; clone_size: NA; d_call: NA; cdr3_nt: TGTGCCAGCAGCTCCGACCCTAGCGCTTATTACAATGAGCAGTTCTTC; cdr3_aa: CASSSDPSAYYNEQFF
j_call: TRBJ1-5; v_call: TRBV5-1; clone_size: NA; d_call: NA; cdr3_nt: TGCGCCAGCAGCTTGGCCGGGGATCAGCCCCAGCATTTT; cdr3_aa: CASSLAGDQPQHF
j_call: TRBJ1-1; v_call: TRBV25-1; clone_size: NA; d_call: NA; cdr3_nt: TGTGCCAGCAGTGGGGGGTTGGGAGGCACTGAAGCTTTCTTT; cdr3_aa: CASSGGLGGTEAFF
j_call: TRBJ1-1; v_call: TRBV7-9; clone_size: NA; d_call: NA; cdr3_nt: TGTGCCAGCAGCCTCTCGGGCACTGAAGCTTTCTTT; cdr3_aa: CASSLSGTEAFF
j_call: TRBJ2-2; v_call: TRBV11-2; clone_size: NA; d_call: TRBD1; cdr3_nt: TGTGCCAGCAGCTTAGGCCGGACAGGGGTGACCGGGGAGCTGTTTTTT; cdr3_aa: CASSLGRTGVTGELFF
j_call: TRBJ2-7; v_call: TRBV5-1; clone_size: once; d_call: TRBD1; cdr3_nt: TGCGCCAGCAGCCCGGGGACAGGGGGATCCTACGAGCAGTACTTC; cdr3_aa: CASSPGTGGSYEQYF
j_call: TRBJ2-7; v_call: TRBV9; clone_size: NA; d_call: NA; cdr3_nt: TGTGCCAGCAGCGTAGGGAGCTCCTACGAGCAGTACTTC; cdr3_aa: CASSVGSSYEQYF
j_call: TRBJ1-1; v_call: TRBV5-4; clone_size: NA; d_call: NA; cdr3_nt: TGTGCCAGCACCCCGTGGGCGGGGATGAACACTGAAGCTTTCTTT; cdr3_aa: CASTPWAGMNTEAFF
j_call: TRBJ2-2; v_call: TRBV12-5; clone_size: NA; d_call: NA; cdr3_nt: TGTGCTAGTGGTCAAACCGGGAGCCACACCGGGGAGCTGTTTTTT; cdr3_aa: CASGQTGSHTGELFF
j_call: TRBJ2-1; v_call: TRBV10-3; clone_size: NA; d_call: TRBD2; cdr3_nt: TGTGCCACCATTTCGGGGGGTGAGCAGTTCTTC; cdr3_aa: CATISGGEQFF
j_call: TRBJ2-7; v_call: TRBV18; clone_size: NA; d_call: NA; cdr3_nt: TGTGCCAGCTCACCGTTTGACAAATCCTACGAGCAGTACTTC; cdr3_aa: CASSPFDKSYEQYF
j_call: TRBJ2-3; v_call: TRBV7-9; clone_size: NA; d_call: TRBD1; cdr3_nt: TGTGCCAGCAGCTTAGCAGGGACAGGGGTCACAGATACGCAGTATTTT; cdr3_aa: CASSLAGTGVTDTQYF
j_call: TRBJ1-1; v_call: TRBV18; clone_size: once; d_call: TRBD1; cdr3_nt: TGTGCCAGCTCACCAGTAGGACAGGGCACTGAAGCTTTCTTT; cdr3_aa: CASSPVGQGTEAFF
j_call: TRBJ1-6; v_call: TRBV9; clone_size: NA; d_call: NA; cdr3_nt: TGTGCCAGCAGCCAGACAGGTGGGAATTCACCCCTCCACTTT; cdr3_aa: CASSQTGGNSPLHF